A selection of T cell receptor beta chains follows, all from one sample in a study of T cell repertoires in cytomegalovirus infection. From the reads, TCRdb called clonotypes with MiXCR, one entry per CDR3 protein. The data hold roughly 720,000 distinct CDR3 sequences, with about a third observed a single time. Sequencing input: PBMCs. The source is a human donor in good health (CMV status not recorded). Some clones in this sample may be carry-over from other donors' samples. CDR3s leave out the opening cysteine and the closing phenylalanine or tryptophan. Size is stated for part of the rows, as once, few or many counts, or as a class when the clone is expanded.

V,size,CDR3
TRBV24-1,-,ATEGDYGYT
TRBV3-1,-,ASSQGHGQLGGYNSPLH
TRBV10-3,-,AIRTELLRNTGELF
TRBV25-1,-,ASKRRRSPYEQY
TRBV28,-,ASSAPAREEGETQY
TRBV10-3,-,AISEGQGQDSGANVLT
TRBV20-1,-,SAQLSGAGNGDTQY
TRBV7-2,many,ASSSGGRGANSNQPQH
TRBV5-6,-,ASSLAWSSGSYEQY
TRBV20-1,-,SARGGGPGKGSGNTIY
TRBV6-1,few,ASSEVAWGLQVMNEQF
TRBV2,-,ASTPGQWRGPGVYEQY
TRBV12-3/TRBV12-4,many,ASSSAGGGTEAF
TRBV29-1,-,SVELLGWNSYEQY
TRBV7-8,many,ASSLATWYSQETQY
TRBV6-2/TRBV6-3,-,ASSLHGPYEQY
TRBV7-6,-,ASTPADRETQY
TRBV14,-,AISQDRSGGPQDTQY
TRBV7-9,-,ASSFTLRGQGEETQY
TRBV7-9,-,ASSTSGSLH
TRBV6-2/TRBV6-3,-,ASLQPDIRSYEQY
TRBV7-3,few,ASSPTGGKADTQY
TRBV25-1,-,ASSETGNYEQY
TRBV4-2,-,ASSPGTSGARGTQY
TRBV5-8,-,ASSMDGREETEAF
TRBV25-1,-,ASSQTGGYYEQY
TRBV6-1,few,ASSARDRGSNQPQH
TRBV28,few,ASTQRGGGNIQY
TRBV6-1,-,ASSSGTGGWYEQY
TRBV6-5,-,ASSYYGPINEQF
TRBV7-8,many,ASSLARGGSGANVLT
TRBV12-3/TRBV12-4,-,ASSSGQGSPYEKLF